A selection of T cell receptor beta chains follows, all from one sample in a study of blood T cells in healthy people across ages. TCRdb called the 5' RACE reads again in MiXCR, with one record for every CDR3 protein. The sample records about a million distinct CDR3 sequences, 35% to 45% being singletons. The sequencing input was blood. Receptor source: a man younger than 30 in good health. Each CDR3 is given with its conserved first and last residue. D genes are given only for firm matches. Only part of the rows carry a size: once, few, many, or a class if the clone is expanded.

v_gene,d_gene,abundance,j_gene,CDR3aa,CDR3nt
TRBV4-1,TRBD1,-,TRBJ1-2,CASSQEVRGMYGYTF,TGCGCCAGCAGCCAAGAAGTCAGGGGGATGTATGGCTACACCTTC
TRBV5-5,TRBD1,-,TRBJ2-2,CASSLFLDREVGELFF,TGTGCCAGCAGCTTGTTCCTGGACAGGGAGGTCGGGGAGCTGTTTTTT
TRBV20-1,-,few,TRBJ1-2,CSARDADPSNYGYTF,TGCAGTGCTAGAGATGCAGACCCCTCTAACTATGGCTACACCTTC
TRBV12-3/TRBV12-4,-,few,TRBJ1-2,CASSLYQLDRYTF,TGTGCCAGCAGTTTATACCAGCTCGATCGCTACACCTTC
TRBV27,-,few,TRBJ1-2,CASSSIGPTNYGYTF,TGTGCCAGCAGTTCCATTGGGCCCACTAACTATGGCTACACCTTC
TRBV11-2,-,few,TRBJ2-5,CASSPSRQETQYF,TGTGCCAGCAGCCCCTCGAGACAAGAGACCCAGTACTTC
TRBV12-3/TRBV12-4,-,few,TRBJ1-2,CASSQGSPGVYGYTF,TGTGCCAGCAGTCAGGGCAGTCCGGGTGTCTATGGCTACACCTTC
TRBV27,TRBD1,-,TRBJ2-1,CASTDRDRGYNEQFF,TGTGCCAGCACCGACCGGGACAGGGGCTACAATGAGCAGTTCTTC
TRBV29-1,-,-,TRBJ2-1,CSEVGGAGSSYNEQFF,TGCAGCGAGGTGGGGGGGGCAGGGAGCTCCTACAATGAGCAGTTCTTC
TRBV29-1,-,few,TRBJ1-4,CSVNVAANEKLFF,TGCAGCGTGAATGTTGCGGCTAATGAAAAACTGTTTTTT
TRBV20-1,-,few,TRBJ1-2,CSAVGLRQVTSYTF,TGCAGTGCTGTTGGACTGCGACAGGTGACTAGCTACACCTTC
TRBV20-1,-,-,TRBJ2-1,CSARGGGSYNEQVF,TGCAGTGCTAGAGGAGGGGGTAGTTACAATGAGCAGGTCTTC
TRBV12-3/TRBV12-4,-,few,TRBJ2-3,CASRSPGLIGDMQYF,TGTGCCAGCAGGAGCCCAGGTTTGATCGGAGATATGCAGTATTTT
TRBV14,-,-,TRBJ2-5,CASSHEPGHQETQYF,TGTGCCAGCAGCCATGAGCCAGGCCACCAAGAGACCCAGTACTTC
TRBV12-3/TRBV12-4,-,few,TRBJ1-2,CASSLPGYYTF,TGTGCCAGCAGCTTACCGGGATACTACACCTTC
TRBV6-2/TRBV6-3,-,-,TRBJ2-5,CASSPASEAQYF,TGTGCCAGCAGCCCCGCTAGCGAAGCGCAGTACTTC
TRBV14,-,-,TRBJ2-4,CASSPSMAGSYNEQYF,TGTGCCAGCAGCCCTTCCATGGCGGGGTCTTACAATGAGCAGTACTTC
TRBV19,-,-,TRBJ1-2,CASSISEDDLNYGYTF,TGTGCCAGTAGTATTAGCGAGGATGACCTCAACTATGGCTACACCTTC
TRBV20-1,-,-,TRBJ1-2,CSARDVLILASYGYTF,TGCAGTGCTAGAGATGTCCTTATTCTAGCTAGCTATGGCTACACCTTC
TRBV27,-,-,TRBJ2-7,CASTGSAYEQYF,TGTGCCAGCACTGGCAGTGCCTACGAGCAGTACTTC
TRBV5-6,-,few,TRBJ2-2,CASSILSGYQTGELFF,TGTGCCAGCAGCATTCTTTCGGGTTATCAGACCGGGGAGCTGTTTTTT
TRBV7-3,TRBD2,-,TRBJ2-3,CASSARGVATDTQYF,TGTGCCAGCAGCGCCCGGGGGGTCGCCACAGATACGCAGTATTTT
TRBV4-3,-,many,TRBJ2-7,CASSNTRSSEQYF,TGCGCCAGCAGCAACACCCGAAGTAGCGAGCAGTACTTC
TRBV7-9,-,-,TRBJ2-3,CASSFSGRTVDTQYF,TGTGCCAGCAGCTTTTCCGGCCGCACGGTAGATACGCAGTATTTT
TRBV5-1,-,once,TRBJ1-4,CASSTGRSAYNEKLFF,TGCGCCAGCAGCACGGGACGGTCCGCGTATAATGAAAAACTGTTTTTT
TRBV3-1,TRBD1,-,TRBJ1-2,CASSQFRTGYGYTF,TGTGCCAGCAGCCAATTCCGGACAGGGTATGGCTACACCTTC
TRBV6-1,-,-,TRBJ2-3,CASDYAGGDTQYF,TGTGCCAGCGATTACGCAGGTGGGGATACGCAGTATTTT
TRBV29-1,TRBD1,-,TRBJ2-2,CGGTGAVNTGELFF,TGCGGAGGGACAGGGGCCGTTAACACCGGGGAGCTGTTTTTT
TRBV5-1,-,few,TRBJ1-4,CASSSAGTTATNEKLFF,TGCGCCAGCAGCTCCGCGGGGACGACAGCAACTAATGAAAAACTGTTTTTT
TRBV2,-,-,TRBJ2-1,CASSYNSQEQFF,TGTGCCAGCAGCTACAACTCACAAGAGCAGTTCTTC
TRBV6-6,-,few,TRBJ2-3,CAVGLDGGTQYF,TGTGCCGTCGGGCTAGATGGAGGCACGCAGTATTTT
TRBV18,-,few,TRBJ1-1,CASSPLGGEAFF,TGTGCCAGCTCACCCCTGGGCGGTGAAGCTTTCTTT
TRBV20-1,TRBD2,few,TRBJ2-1,CSARSIPGTSGGHSSYNEQFF,TGCAGTGCTAGATCCATCCCCGGGACTAGCGGGGGGCACAGCTCCTACAATGAGCAGTTCTTC
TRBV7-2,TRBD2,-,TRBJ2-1,CASSLHSGGLNEQFF,TGTGCCAGCAGCTTACATTCGGGAGGCCTCAATGAGCAGTTCTTC
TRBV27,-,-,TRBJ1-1,CASSPTDPGYTEAFF,TGTGCCAGCAGTCCCACCGACCCCGGCTACACTGAAGCTTTCTTT
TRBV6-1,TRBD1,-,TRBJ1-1,CASVDTGTGNTEAFF,TGTGCCAGCGTTGACACCGGGACAGGGAACACTGAAGCTTTCTTT
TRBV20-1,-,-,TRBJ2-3,CSAREEGGATDTQYF,TGCAGTGCTAGAGAGGAGGGGGGGGCCACAGATACGCAGTATTTT
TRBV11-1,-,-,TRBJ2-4,CASGLGGQGNIQYF,TGTGCCAGCGGCTTAGGGGGGCAAGGAAACATTCAGTACTTC
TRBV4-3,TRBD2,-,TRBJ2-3,CASSPTTSGSTDTQYF,TGCGCCAGCAGCCCAACGACTAGCGGAAGCACAGATACGCAGTATTTT